These 26 T cell receptor beta chains came from one sample sequenced in a study of T cells in localized non-small cell lung cancer (dated by TCRdb to about 2020). Library preparation was by the immunoSEQ multiplex PCR assay. TCRdb retrieved this table from immuneACCESS and kept in-frame rearrangements only. Not all clones are present; in checked studies, unresolved V genes account for under half, and no reason is known for the remainder. Recorded for this sample are some 30,000 clones; 85% to 95% of them occurred a single time. 0.73% of the sample goes to the ten largest clones. Sequenced material: peripheral blood, taken before any cancer treatment. The receptors shown here come from a woman aged 40 to 75 with stage I lung adenocarcinoma.

V and J are TRBV4-3 and TRBJ2-1, with 8 nucleotides matching TRBD1. CDR1 and CDR2 from the germline V gene are LGHNA and YSLEER. The CDR3 contains 16 residues. The junction had 9 bases not matched to a gene; V was cut back by 2 bases and J by 6 bases. The chain's CDR3 is CASSQSHGTGLNEQFF. The CDR3 nucleotides are TGCGCCAGCAGCCAAAGCCACGGGACAGGTCTCAATGAGCAGTTCTTC.

The chain uses TRBV27 and TRBJ1-1; 9 bases line up with TRBD1. The germline V gene encodes CDR1 MNHEY and CDR2 SMNVEV (reference sequence). The CDR3 consists of 15 residues. The J segment lost 3 bases and the V segment lost 3 bases, leaving 5 bases of the junction unmatched. CDR3 in DNA: TGTGCCAGCAGTTTGGGACAGGGAAGGTACACTGAAGCTTTCTTT. Amino acids: CASSLGQGRYTEAFF.

The rearrangement links TRBV27 to TRBJ1-4; D is perhaps TRBD1 (5 bases). The germline CDR1 and CDR2 sequences are MNHEY and SMNVEV (reference sequence). V was shortened by 5 bases and J by 6 bases, with 16 bases between the two germline ends. The CDR3 extends over 15 amino acids. CDR3 region: CASSGRGRKDEKLFF. The CDR3 bases are TGTGCCAGCAGTGGCCGGGGCCGGAAGGATGAAAAACTGTTTTTT.

The rearrangement uses TRBV13 and TRBJ1-3; D gene ambiguous. There are 15 residues in the CDR3. Germline-derived CDR1 and CDR2 are PRHDT and FYEKMQ (reference sequence). Trimming pared 4 bases from V and 3 bases from J, leaving 13 bases between. The CDR3 DNA is TGTGCCAGCAGCTCAAGTCTGCGGCTTGGAAACACCATATATTTT. It encodes CASSSSLRLGNTIYF.

The chain is built from TRBV7-9 and TRBJ2-5, with D perhaps matching TRBD1 or TRBD2 (5 bases each). The CDR3 is made up of 14 amino acids. V was trimmed by 4 bases and J by 3 bases, leaving 12 bases between them. Germline V CDR1 and CDR2: SEHNR, FQNEAQ (reference sequence). CDR3 in DNA: TGTGCCAGCAGCTACCCGGGACGGGAAGAGACCCAGTACTTC. Translation: CASSYPGREETQYF. Supplemented by reference TRBV7-9 and TRBJ2-5, the full variable domain reads DTGVSQNPRHKITKRGQNVTFRCDPISEHNRLYWYRQTLGQGPEFLTYFQNEAQLEKSRLLSDRFSAERPKGSFSTLEIQRTEQGDSAMYLCASSYPGREETQYFGPGTRLLVL.

This rearrangement joins TRBV9 to TRBJ2-1; D ambiguous. Trimming left V 4 bases short and J 4 bases short, with 12 bases between. CDR1 is SGDLS and CDR2 is YYNGEE in the germline V gene. This CDR3 is 14 amino acids long. CDR3 nucleotide sequence: TGTGCCAGCAGCCAACTCGGCAGTTACAATGAGCAGTTCTTC. Its protein is CASSQLGSYNEQFF.

The V call is TRBV5-1, the J call TRBJ1-4; 8 nucleotides line up with TRBD1. CDR3 length: 16 amino acids. The germline V gene encodes CDR1 SGHRS and CDR2 YFSETQ. V was clipped by 3 bases and J by 0 bases; unmatched bases: 4. The CDR3 DNA follows: TGCGCCAGCAGCTCCCAACAGGGGGCAACTAATGAAAAACTGTTTTTT. Translated, it gives CASSSQQGATNEKLFF.

The chain has TRBV7-2 and TRBJ2-3, with D possibly called TRBD1 or TRBD2 (5 bases each). CDR3 length equals 16 residues. Trimming pared 5 bases from V and 1 base from J, leaving 16 bases between. In germline, CDR1 is SGHTA, CDR2 FQGNSA. CDR3 sequence (DNA): TGTGCCAGCAGCCGCACCGGGACGATTGGCACAGATACGCAGTATTTT. This translates into CASSRTGTIGTDTQYF.

The CDR3 nucleotides are TGTGCCAGCAGCATCCGGGGGGATACGCAGTATTTT. Translated: CASSIRGDTQYF. The genes are TRBV7-9 and TRBJ2-3; tentatively, D is TRBD2 (6 bases). CDR1 SEHNR and CDR2 FQNEAQ come from the germline V gene (reference sequence). CDR3 size: 12 residues. The V end was cut by 5 bases, the J end by 6 bases, with 9 bases between.

This clone was detected only once. V gene TRBV6-5 combines with J gene TRBJ1-2; no definite D call. CDR1 is MNHEY and CDR2 is SVGAGI in the germline V gene. Trimming stripped 5 bases from V and 2 bases from J, with 9 bases between. The CDR3 spans 13 residues. CDR3 in amino acids: CASSQTSNYGYTF. The CDR3, as DNA: TGTGCCAGCAGTCAGACCTCCAACTATGGCTACACCTTC.

The chain couples TRBV7-9 to TRBJ2-1, with a possible D match to TRBD1 (6 bases). Germline V CDR1 and CDR2: SEHNR, FQNEAQ (reference sequence). The CDR3 spans 14 residues. V lost 1 base to trimming and J lost 10 bases, with 14 bases between them. The CDR3 DNA is TGTGCCAGCAGCTTAGTCGTGGGGGCAGGGGAGCAGTTCTTC. Translating it yields CASSLVVGAGEQFF.

This chain links TRBV7-9 with TRBJ1-1; 9 nucleotides match TRBD1. V was clipped by 2 bases and J by 6 bases; unmatched bases: 7. Germline loops: CDR1 SEHNR, CDR2 FQNEAQ (reference sequence). The CDR3 covers 15 residues. The DNA of the CDR3 is TGTGCCAGCAGCTTAATGGGACAGGGAGACTCTGAAGCTTTCTTT. This translates into CASSLMGQGDSEAFF.

This clone was recorded a few times. The rearrangement uses TRBV28 and TRBJ2-7; D gene uncertain. From germline, CDR1 is MDHEN and CDR2 SYDVKM. Between the trimmed V and J ends, which lost 0 bases and 0 bases, there was a span of 3 bases. The CDR3 has 13 residues. The CDR3 region is CASSLWGSYEQYF. The CDR3 nucleotides are TGTGCCAGCAGTTTATGGGGCTCCTACGAGCAGTACTTC.

The chain uses TRBV7-9 and TRBJ1-2; 7 bases fit TRBD1. The CDR3 length is 19 residues. From germline, CDR1 is SEHNR and CDR2 FQNEAQ (reference sequence). The V gene end was trimmed by 0 bases and the J gene end by 4 bases; junction bases not matched to a gene: 17. In nucleotides, the CDR3 is TGTGCCAGCAGCTTAGCTTACAGGGGATCCCCCAATAGCGGCTATGGCTACACCTTC. It is translated as CASSLAYRGSPNSGYGYTF.

The rearrangement joins TRBV4-3 to TRBJ1-2, with unresolved D. There are 14 residues in the CDR3. Germline V CDR1 and CDR2: LGHNA, YSLEER. The germline V and J ends were trimmed by 0 bases and 3 bases, with 8 bases remaining between them. In DNA, the CDR3 is TGCGCCAGCAGCCAAGAACTGGGTGACTATGGCTACACCTTC. It translates to CASSQELGDYGYTF.

The chain carries TRBV29-1 and TRBJ2-1; D may match TRBD1 or TRBD2 (5 bases each). The CDR3 spans 13 residues. V lost 2 bases and J lost 6, with 11 bases in between. Germline V gene sequence: CDR1 SQVTM, CDR2 ANQGSEA. CDR3 bases: TGCAGCGTTGAATGGCCAGGGAGCAATGAGCAGTTCTTC. Amino acids: CSVEWPGSNEQFF.

The V call is TRBV28, the J call TRBJ1-5; weak D call: TRBD1 (5 bases). Deletions cut 5 bases from V and 4 bases from J, with 21 bases between. This CDR3 contains 17 residues. The V gene's germline CDR1 is MDHEN and CDR2 SYDVKM. Here the CDR3 reads CASSQPTSGWGNQPQHF. The CDR3 DNA reads TGTGCCAGCAGTCAGCCTACATCCGGGTGGGGGAATCAGCCCCAGCATTTT.

The chain has TRBV11-2 and TRBJ2-7; D ambiguous. V was cut by 4 bases and J by 4 bases, with 17 bases left in between. Looked up from germline, CDR1 is SGHAT and CDR2 is FQNNGV. This CDR3 contains 15 residues. CDR3 protein: CASSSLSPGSYEQYF. In DNA, the CDR3 is TGTGCCAGCAGCTCTCTTTCCCCGGGCTCATACGAGCAGTACTTC. The full variable domain, rest sourced from reference TRBV11-2 and TRBJ2-7, is EAGVAQSPRYKIIEKRQSVAFWCNPISGHATLYWYQQILGQGPKLLIQFQNNGVVDDSQLPKDRFSAERLKGVDSTLKIQPAKLEDSAVYLCASSSLSPGSYEQYFGPGTRLTVT.

This sequence joins TRBV7-2 and TRBJ2-1; D possibly corresponds to TRBD2 (5 bases). The CDR3 runs to 14 residues. Trimming stripped 5 bases from V and 4 bases from J, with 12 bases between. Germline CDR1 SGHTA, CDR2 FQGNSA. CDR3 residues: CASSRRTPYNEQFF. CDR3 coding DNA: TGTGCCAGCAGCCGCCGGACTCCATACAATGAGCAGTTCTTC.

The genes are TRBV19 and TRBJ2-5; 9 bases are shared with TRBD2. The germline CDR1 and CDR2 sequences are LNHDA and SQIVND (reference sequence). J gave up 7 bases and V 0 bases, and 3 bases lay outside the gene matches. This CDR3 is 14 amino acids long. CDR3 sequence (DNA): TGTGCCAGTAGTATAGAGGGTAGCGGGAGGACCCAGTACTTC. Its translation is CASSIEGSGRTQYF.

V and J are TRBV6-5 and TRBJ2-1, with D maybe TRBD1 (5 bases). V shed 2 bases and J shed 15 bases, with 11 bases lying between them. Germline-derived CDR1 and CDR2 are MNHEY and SVGAGI. The CDR3 is 11 residues long. The chain's CDR3 is CASSYLQTVFF. CDR3 coding DNA: TGTGCCAGCAGTTACCTACAGACAGTGTTCTTC.

This rearrangement joins TRBV7-2 to TRBJ2-1, with 10 bases lining up with TRBD1. The germline CDR1 and CDR2 sequences are SGHTA and FQGNSA. After removal of 5 bases from V and 10 bases from J, the junction contained 17 bases not matched to a gene. The length of the CDR3 is 17 residues. The CDR3 DNA follows: TGTGCCAGCAGCCGTCTGGGACAGGGGATTATGGGCGGGGAGCAGTTCTTC. As protein: CASSRLGQGIMGGEQFF.

The V and J genes are TRBV7-2 and TRBJ2-1; 7 nucleotides agree with TRBD1. Losses at the gene ends were 5 bases for V and 1 base for J; bases not matched to a gene: 5. The CDR3 has 15 amino acids. Germline CDR1 is SGHTA and CDR2 is FQGNSA. CDR3 nucleotides: TGTGCCAGCAGCACACAGGGGCGGTCCTACAATGAGCAGTTCTTC. Protein sequence: CASSTQGRSYNEQFF.

The chain carries TRBV2 and TRBJ2-7, with a tentative D call TRBD2 (6 bases). Trimming took off 8 bases at V and 3 bases at J, with 11 bases between the two ends. Looked up from germline, CDR1 is SNHLY and CDR2 is FYNNEI. The CDR3 is made up of 12 amino acids. Here the CDR3 reads CASGDSNYEQYF. The CDR3, as DNA: TGTGCCAGCGGGGACTCTAACTACGAGCAGTACTTC.

This sequence joins TRBV6-1 and TRBJ2-7; TRBD2 matches 8 bases. CDR1 is MNHNS, CDR2 SASEGT, per germline. The CDR3 consists of 13 residues. The V gene end was trimmed by 6 bases and the J gene end by 4 bases; junction bases not matched to a gene: 5. CDR3 DNA sequence: TGTGCCAGCAGCGGGACTAGGCTGTACGAGCAGTACTTC. Its translation is CASSGTRLYEQYF.

The V call is TRBV5-4, the J call TRBJ1-1; D ambiguous. Germline CDR1 and CDR2: SGHNT and YYREEE (reference sequence). CDR3 size: 14 residues. Trimming took 2 bases from V and 1 from J, leaving 9 bases between them. The chain's CDR3 is CASSFGVGNTEAFF. The CDR3 region has the DNA TGTGCCAGCAGCTTCGGGGTTGGGAACACTGAAGCTTTCTTT. Drawing the rest from reference TRBV5-4 and TRBJ1-1, the complete variable domain is ETGVTQSPTHLIKTRGQQVTLRCSSQSGHNTVSWYQQALGQGPQFIFQYYREEENGRGNFPPRFSGLQFPNYSSELNVNALELDDSALYLCASSFGVGNTEAFFGQGTRLTVV.